This passage covers 24 T cell receptor beta chains from one sample sequenced in a study of early T cells in non-severe SARS-CoV-2 infection. MiXCR was run by TCRdb on the 5' RACE reads, yielding one entry per CDR3 protein. The sample lists roughly 50,000 distinct CDR3 sequences, around 6.4% occurring once. The sequences come from whole blood, collected at baseline. These receptors were obtained from an adult who was a healthcare worker with PCR-confirmed SARS-CoV-2 infection or an uninfected control (not recorded which).

The sample holds a few counts of this clonotype. The gene calls are TRBV2 and TRBJ2-7, with 8 bases identical to TRBD2. After removal of 6 bases from V and 0 bases from J, the junction contained 1 base not matched to a gene. This CDR3 comprises 13 residues. Germline CDR1 and CDR2: SNHLY and FYNNEI. CDR3 nucleotides: TGTGCCAGCAGGGGGACTAGCTCCTACGAGCAGTACTTC. This gives the protein CASRGTSSYEQYF. The complete variable domain, with remaining parts taken from reference TRBV2 and TRBJ2-7, reads EPEVTQTPSHQVTQMGQEVILRCVPISNHLYFYWYRQILGQKVEFLVSFYNNEISEKSEIFDDQFSVERPDGSNFTLKIRSTKLEDSAMYFCASRGTSSYEQYFGPGTRLTVT.

J is TRBJ2-5 and V is TRBV6-2 or TRBV6-3; D not certain. The CDR3 has 14 amino acids. Trimming took off 5 bases at V and 0 bases at J, with 10 bases between the two ends. Per the germline V gene, CDR1 is MNHEY and CDR2 is SVGEGT. This CDR3 is CASSNLRDQETQYF. DNA for the CDR3: TGTGCCAGCAGTAACCTCCGGGACCAAGAGACCCAGTACTTC.

Ten or more counts support this clonotype. The V call is TRBV24-1, the J call TRBJ2-2; 13 bases align to TRBD2. Germline values: CDR1 KGHDR, CDR2 SFDVKD. Unmatched junction bases numbered 8, after V lost 6 bases and J lost 5 bases. The CDR3 is 17 amino acids. For the CDR3, the DNA is TGTGCCACCAGTAAAGGACTAGCGGGAGTATATACCGGGGAGCTGTTTTTT. It codes for CATSKGLAGVYTGELFF.

V and J are TRBV24-1 and TRBJ1-1, with a tentative D call TRBD1 (5 bases). CDR1 and CDR2 from the germline V gene are KGHDR and SFDVKD. The CDR3 loop spans 13 amino acids. V was cut by 9 bases and J by 8 bases, with 18 bases left in between. The CDR3 sequence is CATRLKSRDEAFF. The CDR3 coding sequence is TGTGCCACCCGATTGAAGAGTAGGGACGAAGCTTTCTTT.

This clonotype was recorded many times. This chain joins TRBV28 and TRBJ2-5; the D gene is possibly TRBD1 (6 bases). Germline V gene data show CDR1 as MDHEN and CDR2 as SYDVKM. The CDR3 spans 16 residues. The ends were cut back, 6 bases at V and 9 bases at J, with 26 bases in the middle. CDR3 coding DNA: TGTGCCAGCAGCCCACCCCCACAGGGCACCAAGAGATCCCAGTACTTC. Its translation is CASSPPPQGTKRSQYF. Filled out from reference TRBV28 and TRBJ2-5, the complete variable domain reads DVKVTQSSRYLVKRTGEKVFLECVQDMDHENMFWYRQDPGLGLRLIYFSYDVKMKEKGDIPEGYSVSREKKERFSLILESASTNQTSMYLCASSPPPQGTKRSQYFGPGTRLLVL.

Only a few counts were recorded for this clonotype. The rearrangement uses TRBV18 and TRBJ1-2, with D uncertain. CDR1 is KGHSH, CDR2 LQKENI, per germline. The CDR3 is 16 residues long. The V end was cut by 6 bases, the J end by 2 bases, with 19 bases between. The CDR3 protein is CASSETPTTQNYGYTF. DNA of the CDR3: TGTGCCAGCTCTGAAACCCCCACAACACAGAACTATGGCTACACCTTC.

This clonotype was counted only a few times. Germline and junction disagree at one end, which may indicate a read error. The rearrangement joins TRBV7-7 to TRBJ2-2; D unresolved. Germline V lookup: CDR1 SSHAT, CDR2 FNYEAQ (reference sequence). The CDR3 contains 13 residues. The CDR3 DNA follows: TGTGCTAGCAGCCCCCAAAACACCGGGGAGCTGTTTTTT. It translates to CASSPQNTGELFF.

This clonotype was observed a handful of times. CDR3 bases: TGTGCAGAAGGAAATAGCGGGAGACTAAAGGCAGATACGCAGTATTTT. It yields the protein CAEGNSGRLKADTQYF. This rearrangement joins TRBV6-4 to TRBJ2-3; TRBD2 agrees at 9 bases. The CDR3 is 16 residues long. Germline CDR1 reads MRHNA; CDR2 reads SNTAGT.

This clonotype was recorded at least ten times. CDR3 sequence: CASSLGLAGGVEQFF. The DNA of the CDR3 is TGTGCCAGCAGCTTAGGACTAGCGGGAGGGGTTGAGCAGTTCTTC. The chain combines TRBV11-3 with TRBJ2-1; 14 bases are a match to TRBD2. CDR1 SGHNT and CDR2 YENEEA come from the germline V gene. The CDR3 covers 15 residues. V shed 1 base, J shed 9 bases, and the junction held 2 bases outside the gene matches. The entire variable domain, with the rest obtained from reference TRBV11-3 and TRBJ2-1, is as follows: EAGVVQSPRYKIIEKKQPVAFWCNPISGHNTLYWYLQNLGQGPELLIRYENEEAVDDSQLPKDRFSAERLKGVDSTLKIQPAELGDSAVYLCASSLGLAGGVEQFFGPGTRLTVL.

V gene TRBV19 combines with J gene TRBJ2-5, with 7 bases lining up with TRBD1. This CDR3 contains 15 residues. The ends lost 7 bases at V and 3 bases at J; junction bases unmatched: 11. Germline assignment: CDR1 LNHDA and CDR2 SQIVND (reference sequence). CDR3 protein: CASNPGTAKKETQYF. The CDR3, as DNA: TGTGCCAGTAATCCCGGGACAGCGAAGAAAGAGACCCAGTACTTC.

The V gene is TRBV4-3, the J gene TRBJ1-2; 9 bases line up with TRBD1. In germline, CDR1 is LGHNA, CDR2 YSLEER. The CDR3 runs 17 residues. V trimming: 3 bases; J trimming: 6 bases; junction bases outside the gene matches: 14. The DNA for the CDR3 is TGCGCCAGCAGCCAGGCGATCCGTACAGGGGGCGATGATGGCTACACCTTC. It translates to CASSQAIRTGGDDGYTF.

This clonotype was picked up many times. The genes are TRBV7-2 and TRBJ2-7; D not resolved. The germline V gene encodes CDR1 SGHTA and CDR2 FQGNSA. Trimming took off 1 base at V and 1 base at J, with 11 bases between the two ends. CDR3 size: 15 residues. CDR3 region: CASSLDLGKSYEQYF. The DNA of the CDR3 is TGTGCCAGCAGCTTAGACCTTGGGAAGTCCTACGAGCAGTACTTC.

This clonotype was observed a handful of times. The chain links TRBV11-2 to TRBJ2-3; 8 bases agree with TRBD2. In germline, CDR1 is SGHAT, CDR2 FQNNGV. V dropped 5 bases and J dropped 5; count of bases not matched to a gene: 15. The CDR3 runs to 17 residues. The CDR3: CASSTRAGAGGRDTQYF. CDR3 DNA sequence: TGTGCCAGCAGCACTAGGGCTGGGGCGGGGGGAAGAGATACGCAGTATTTT.

This clonotype was recorded a few times. This sequence joins TRBV7-3 and TRBJ2-3; 8 nucleotides align to TRBD2. Germline V CDR1 and CDR2: SGHTA, FQGTGA. Trimming cost V 8 bases and J 2 bases; bases outside gene matches: 12. There are 16 residues in the CDR3. The CDR3 DNA is TGTGCCAGCTCAACGGGAGGGAGTCTACACACAGATACGCAGTATTTT. Translating it yields CASSTGGSLHTDTQYF.

In this sample, this clonotype turned up a few times. V usage is TRBV12-3 or TRBV12-4 and J usage is TRBJ2-3, with 9 bases lining up with TRBD2. With 6 bases clipped from V and 1 base from J, the junction kept 5 bases outside the gene matches. CDR3 length: 15 residues. The DNA of the CDR3 is TGTGCCAGCAGGCTTAGCGGGAGCGGCACAGATACGCAGTATTTT. This codes for CASRLSGSGTDTQYF.

The sample holds many counts of this clonotype. The rearrangement uses TRBV20-1 and TRBJ2-1; D is ambiguous. Germline-derived CDR1 and CDR2 are DFQATT and SNEGSKA (reference sequence). CDR3 length equals 14 residues. V was trimmed by 5 bases and J by 5 bases, leaving 16 bases between them. CDR3 nucleotide sequence: TGCAGTGCTCGCATCAAGACGTGGGACAATGAGCAGTTCTTC. It encodes CSARIKTWDNEQFF.

This clonotype came up many times. The chain links TRBV29-1 to TRBJ1-5; tentative D call: TRBD1 (6 bases). The CDR3 is made up of 13 amino acids. Trimming left V 4 bases short and J 6 bases short, with 13 bases between. Looked up from germline, CDR1 is SQVTM and CDR2 is ANQGSEA. The CDR3 nucleotides are TGCAGCGTTGCGGGGGGCTTAGGTCAGCCCCAGCATTTT. As protein: CSVAGGLGQPQHF.

In its sample, this clonotype was seen a few times. The V and J genes are TRBV27 and TRBJ2-5, with TRBD1 as a possible D gene (6 bases). The CDR3 extends over 16 amino acids. With 3 bases removed from V and 0 bases from J, the gap between germline ends came to 14 bases. Germline loops: CDR1 MNHEY, CDR2 SMNVEV (reference sequence). The CDR3 reads CASSLWGPQYQETQYF. As DNA, the CDR3 is TGTGCCAGCAGTTTGTGGGGGCCCCAGTACCAAGAGACCCAGTACTTC.

This clonotype was observed a few times. The CDR3 loop is CASSSRTGSSYEQYF. The CDR3 region has the DNA TGTGCCAGCAGTTCCCGAACCGGGTCTTCCTACGAGCAGTACTTC. The chain has TRBV12-3 or TRBV12-4 and TRBJ2-7; the D is unclear. This CDR3 spans 15 amino acids. Trimming removed 4 bases from V and 1 base from J, with 14 bases in between.

This clonotype was detected ten times or more. This chain connects TRBV5-1 to TRBJ2-5; TRBD1 aligns across 8 bases. Germline trimming cut 4 bases from V and 4 bases from J; bases unmatched to any gene: 3. CDR1 is SGHRS, CDR2 YFSETQ, per germline. The length of the CDR3 is 13 residues. CDR3 sequence: CASSAQGAETQYF. The CDR3 coding sequence is TGCGCCAGCAGCGCCCAGGGGGCAGAGACCCAGTACTTC.

The chain joins TRBV19 to TRBJ2-7; weak D call: TRBD1 (6 bases). The germline CDR1 and CDR2 sequences are LNHDA and SQIVND (reference sequence). With 7 bases removed from V and 7 bases from J, the gap between germline ends came to 17 bases. The CDR3 has 13 residues. CDR3 protein: CASMKSGDWEQYF. The CDR3 coding sequence is TGTGCCAGTATGAAGTCAGGGGATTGGGAGCAGTACTTC. Variable domain in full (rest from reference TRBV19 and TRBJ2-7): DGGITQSPKYLFRKEGQNVTLSCEQNLNHDAMYWYRQDPGQGLRLIYYSQIVNDFQKGDIAEGYSVSREKKESFPLTVTSAQKNPTAFYLCASMKSGDWEQYFGPGTRLTVT.

The chain joins TRBV7-2 to TRBJ2-7; D call uncertain. CDR3 length: 14 amino acids. Germline CDR1 and CDR2: SGHTA and FQGNSA. Trimming stripped 0 bases from V and 1 base from J, with 7 bases between. CDR3 coding DNA: TGTGCCAGCAGCTTAGCGTCGGTATCCTACGAGCAGTACTTC. Its protein product is CASSLASVSYEQYF.

This clonotype was counted at least ten times. This chain joins TRBV20-1 and TRBJ1-5; D possibly corresponds to TRBD1 (5 bases). This CDR3 is 15 amino acids long. Trimming took 6 bases from V and 1 from J, leaving 16 bases between them. Germline V gene lookup returns CDR1 DFQATT and CDR2 SNEGSKA (reference sequence). CDR3 in DNA: TGCAGTGCCCTCCCAGGGACTTGGAGCAATCAGCCCCAGCATTTT. Translation: CSALPGTWSNQPQHF.

A few counts support this clonotype. The chain couples TRBV19 to TRBJ2-2, with TRBD2 matching 8 bases. CDR1 is LNHDA, CDR2 SQIVND, per germline (reference sequence). Trimming took 8 bases from V and 2 from J; bases not matched to a gene: 16. The length of the CDR3 is 18 residues. Written as DNA, the CDR3 is TGTGCCAGTTCGCAGAGGGGTAGCGGGACTCGTAACACCGGGGAGCTGTTTTTT. Translation: CASSQRGSGTRNTGELFF.